Each of the 29 T cell receptor beta chains below was sequenced from the same sample in a study of blood T cells in healthy people across ages. A second PCR, run for about 6 to 11 cycles, used a sample-barcoded 5' primer plus a J-beta primer mix. MiXCR, applied by TCRdb to the 5' RACE reads, yields one record per CDR3 protein. This table has fewer than 900,000 distinct CDR3 sequences, more than 40% appearing once. What was sequenced was blood. The source is an older woman in good health.

The table lists this clonotype with a few counts. This chain links TRBV7-9 with TRBJ1-2, with TRBD1 as a possible D gene (6 bases). Trimming removed 4 bases at V and 3 bases at J, with 18 bases between. There are 16 residues in the CDR3. CDR1 and CDR2 (germline): SEHNR, FQNEAQ (reference sequence). The CDR3 DNA follows: TGTGCCAGCAGCTCCCTATGGGCGGAGGGGGACTATGGCTACACCTTC. Residues: CASSSLWAEGDYGYTF.

This clonotype occurred a few times. The chain joins TRBV20-1 to TRBJ1-5; D call uncertain. The germline V gene has CDR1 DFQATT and CDR2 SNEGSKA (reference sequence). The CDR3 loop spans 12 amino acids. The V end was cut by 4 bases, the J end by 3 bases, with 7 bases between. This CDR3 reads CSATGPNQPQHF. Written as DNA, the CDR3 is TGCAGTGCTACGGGCCCCAATCAGCCCCAGCATTTT.

The chain links TRBV5-1 to TRBJ2-1, with 9 nucleotides matching TRBD1. The CDR3 consists of 16 residues. Germline V gene data show CDR1 as SGHRS and CDR2 as YFSETQ. V lost 1 base to trimming and J lost 4 bases; unmatched junction nucleotides: 6. Written as DNA, the CDR3 is TGCGCCAGCAGCTTGACAGGGGGCGCAGGTTACAATGAGCAGTTCTTC. As protein: CASSLTGGAGYNEQFF.

Here the CDR3 reads CASRGTGSSNQPQHF. For the CDR3, the DNA is TGTGCCAGCAGAGGGACAGGGTCGAGCAATCAGCCCCAGCATTTT. The rearrangement uses TRBV2 and TRBJ1-5; 9 nucleotides match TRBD1. The CDR3 has 15 amino acids. V lost 6 bases, J lost 1 base, and 4 bases stayed unmatched. Germline V gene lookup returns CDR1 SNHLY and CDR2 FYNNEI.

This clonotype was seen only a few times. The chain is built from TRBV2 and TRBJ2-3; TRBD2 aligns across 13 bases. Trimming at V came to 5 bases and at J to 6 bases, leaving 2 bases not matched to a gene. The CDR3 loop spans 14 amino acids. CDR1 and CDR2 from the germline V gene are SNHLY and FYNNEI. The CDR3 nucleotides are TGTGCCAGCAGTAAGACTAGCGGGGGGGATACGCAGTATTTT. This gives the protein CASSKTSGGDTQYF.

The rearrangement links TRBV7-9 to TRBJ2-7, with 9 bases fitting TRBD1. Germline V gene lookup returns CDR1 SEHNR and CDR2 FQNEAQ (reference sequence). This CDR3 contains 14 residues. The J segment lost 5 bases and the V segment lost 4 bases, leaving 6 bases of the junction unmatched. The DNA for the CDR3 is TGTGCCAGCAGCTGGGACAGGGCCCACCACGAGCAGTACTTC. This codes for CASSWDRAHHEQYF. Using reference TRBV7-9 and TRBJ2-7 for the parts outside the CDR3, the full variable domain is DTGVSQNPRHKITKRGQNVTFRCDPISEHNRLYWYRQTLGQGPEFLTYFQNEAQLEKSRLLSDRFSAERPKGSFSTLEIQRTEQGDSAMYLCASSWDRAHHEQYFGPGTRLTVT.

In this sample, this clonotype turned up a few times. The chain employs TRBV7-2 and TRBJ2-7; D is unresolved. CDR3 length: 15 residues. From germline, CDR1 is SGHTA and CDR2 FQGNSA. Trimming took 0 bases from V and 0 from J, leaving 9 bases between them. CDR3 in amino acids: CASSLAHSYSYEQYF. For the CDR3, the DNA is TGTGCCAGCAGCTTAGCGCACAGTTACTCCTACGAGCAGTACTTC.

The CDR3 nucleotides read TGTGCCACCAGTGATTCCAGGGGTGGGCAGCCCCAGCATTTT. Translating gives CATSDSRGGQPQHF. The chain is built from TRBV24-1 and TRBJ1-5; tentative D call: TRBD1 (6 bases). The CDR3 length is 14 residues. V shed 2 bases and J shed 7 bases, with 11 bases lying between them. Germline loops: CDR1 KGHDR, CDR2 SFDVKD.

The J gene is TRBJ1-6, the V gene TRBV13, with D maybe TRBD1 (5 bases). The CDR3 extends over 14 amino acids. The ends were cut back, 1 base at V and 11 bases at J, with 12 bases in the middle. CDR1 is PRHDT, CDR2 FYEKMQ, per germline (reference sequence). CDR3 region: CASSLAQGPTPLHF. In DNA, the CDR3 is TGTGCCAGCAGCTTAGCGCAGGGCCCGACACCCCTCCACTTT.

This clonotype showed up just once. An end of the junction differs from the germline gene, which may be a read error. The chain combines TRBV12-3 or TRBV12-4 with TRBJ2-3; D is uncertain. This CDR3 contains 14 residues. The CDR3 sequence: CASSLLEVAETQYF. CDR3 nucleotide sequence: TGTGCCAGCAGCCTGTTGGAAGTGGCAGAGACGCAGTATTTT.

The chain uses TRBV6-2 or TRBV6-3 and TRBJ2-1; TRBD2 is a possible D gene (5 bases). Trimming stripped 7 bases from V and 0 bases from J, with 13 bases between. Germline CDR1 and CDR2: MNHEY and SVGEGT. The CDR3 is 15 amino acids. The CDR3: CASTGGLSSYNEQFF. As DNA, the CDR3 is TGTGCCAGCACCGGAGGACTTAGCTCCTACAATGAGCAGTTCTTC.

The CDR3, as DNA: TGTGCCAGCACGGGACAGGGAAACACTGAAGCTTTCTTT. Its translation: CASTGQGNTEAFF. J is TRBJ1-1 and V is TRBV2; 9 bases line up with TRBD1. V was pared by 7 bases and J by 2 bases, with 2 bases of the junction left unmatched. The V gene's germline CDR1 is SNHLY and CDR2 FYNNEI. The CDR3 has 13 amino acids.

V and J are TRBV6-5 and TRBJ2-7; D may be TRBD1 (6 bases). This CDR3 spans 15 amino acids. V was trimmed by 5 bases and J by 3 bases, leaving 17 bases between them. Germline V gives CDR1 MNHEY, CDR2 SVGAGI. Written as DNA, the CDR3 is TGTGCCAGCAGTGCCCGGGCAGGGGAAGGCTACGAGCAGTACTTC. Protein product: CASSARAGEGYEQYF.

On this clonotype: This may be a read error: a much more frequent sequence differs by one nucleotide. The gene calls are TRBV20-1 and TRBJ2-1, with TRBD2 matching over 11 bases. This CDR3 has 15 amino acids. CDR1 is DFQATT and CDR2 is SNEGSKA in the germline V gene (reference sequence). V trimming: 3 bases; J trimming: 7 bases; junction bases outside the gene matches: 8. The CDR3 is CSASLTSGSMNEQFF. CDR3 in DNA: TGCAGTGCTAGTTTAACTAGCGGGAGTATGAATGAGCAGTTCTTC.

V gene TRBV20-1 combines with J gene TRBJ2-4, with D maybe TRBD2 (5 bases). The end of the DNA fits TRBJ2-7 better, so the J call may be wrong. Looked up from germline, CDR1 is DFQATT and CDR2 is SNEGSKA (reference sequence). The CDR3 totals 14 residues. This chain's CDR3 is CSAREVGLVHEQYF. CDR3 coding DNA: TGCAGTGCTAGAGAGGTCGGACTTGTCCACGAGCAGTACTTC.

This clonotype has just a few counts. V and J are TRBV12-3 or TRBV12-4 and TRBJ2-1; TRBD2 matches 8 bases. This CDR3 has 17 residues. The V segment lost 6 bases and the J segment 0 bases; nucleotides outside the gene matches: 10. CDR3 bases: TGTGCCAGCAGGCCCCCCGGGGGGGGGAGCTCCTACAATGAGCAGTTCTTC. It codes for CASRPPGGGSSYNEQFF.

V gene TRBV5-1 combines with J gene TRBJ2-1, with TRBD2 matching 12 bases. The V gene's germline CDR1 is SGHRS and CDR2 YFSETQ. This CDR3 contains 15 residues. V shed 4 bases and J 9 bases; nucleotides not matched to a gene: 8. CDR3 coding DNA: TGCGCCAGCAGCGCTCTAGCGGGGGGGCCCAGTGAGCAGTTCTTC. Its translation is CASSALAGGPSEQFF.

This clonotype showed up many times. V is TRBV9 and J is TRBJ2-1; possibly TRBD2 for D (5 bases). Germline V lookup: CDR1 SGDLS, CDR2 YYNGEE. This CDR3 has 15 amino acids. V was cut by 4 bases and J by 0 bases, with 11 bases left in between. The CDR3 DNA is TGTGCCAGCAGCTCCGCCGGGGACTCCTACAATGAGCAGTTCTTC. Translating gives CASSSAGDSYNEQFF.

A few counts support this clonotype. The rearrangement uses TRBV20-1 and TRBJ2-7; unclear D gene. The CDR3 sequence is 12 residues long. In germline, CDR1 is DFQATT, CDR2 SNEGSKA (reference sequence). V lost 5 bases and J 0 bases, leaving 8 bases between the germline ends. In DNA, the CDR3 is TGCAGTGCTCGAGCGCGCTCCTACGAGCAGTACTTC. Translation gives CSARARSYEQYF.

The sample holds many counts of this clonotype. The J gene is TRBJ2-7, the V gene TRBV20-1; TRBD1 aligns across 10 bases. Trimming at V came to 1 base and at J to 5 bases, leaving 2 bases not matched to a gene. The CDR3 has 13 amino acids. The germline V gene has CDR1 DFQATT and CDR2 SNEGSKA (reference sequence). CDR3 bases: TGCAGTGCTAGAGCGACAGGGGGCCACGAGCAGTACTTC. Translation gives CSARATGGHEQYF.

This clonotype was seen a handful of times. The gene calls are TRBV6-1 and TRBJ1-2; no definite D call. CDR1 MNHNS and CDR2 SASEGT come from the germline V gene. The CDR3 is made up of 13 amino acids. Trimming removed 1 base at V and 12 bases at J, with 15 bases between. This CDR3 is CASSEEALSWDTF. DNA for the CDR3: TGTGCCAGCAGTGAAGAGGCACTGTCGTGGGACACCTTC.

Details on this clonotype: Germline and junction disagree at one end, which may indicate a read error. This chain joins TRBV7-9 and TRBJ2-2; 11 bases match TRBD2. The CDR3 runs 18 residues. Germline loops: CDR1 SEHNR, CDR2 FQNEAQ (reference sequence). CDR3 sequence: CASSGTTSGRTKTGELFF. As DNA, the CDR3 is TGTGCCAGCAGCGGAACAACTAGCGGGAGAACGAAGACCGGGGAGCTGTTTTTT.

In its sample, this clonotype was seen many times. The rearrangement joins TRBV5-1 to TRBJ2-7; no reliable D call. Germline-derived CDR1 and CDR2 are SGHRS and YFSETQ. The CDR3 covers 13 residues. Trimming stripped 0 bases from V and 4 bases from J, with 8 bases between. CDR3 amino acids: CASSLVGGYEQYF. CDR3 nucleotide sequence: TGCGCCAGCAGCTTGGTTGGTGGGTACGAGCAGTACTTC.

The chain uses TRBV14 and TRBJ2-7, with D tentatively TRBD2 (6 bases). The V end was cut by 0 bases, the J end by 4 bases, with 13 bases between. The germline V gene encodes CDR1 SGHDN and CDR2 FVKESK. This CDR3 is built from 15 residues. CDR3 sequence reads: CASSQDRWGLYEQYF. The CDR3 DNA reads as TGTGCCAGCAGCCAAGATCGGTGGGGACTGTACGAGCAGTACTTC.

A note on this clonotype: It may be a read error: a sequence one base away is much more abundant. The chain links TRBV10-3 to TRBJ1-2; perhaps TRBD1 as D (5 bases). The CDR3 sequence is 15 residues long. Looked up from germline, CDR1 is ENHRY and CDR2 is SYGVKD. The CDR3 nucleotides read TGTGCCGTCAGTGACCCACAGGACCTAGGCTATGGCTACACCTTC. Its translation: CAVSDPQDLGYGYTF.

A few counts support this clonotype. The chain uses TRBV20-1 and TRBJ1-5, with a weak D call TRBD1 (5 bases). Germline V CDR1 and CDR2: DFQATT, SNEGSKA (reference sequence). The CDR3 contains 13 residues. V lost 3 bases and J 5 bases, leaving 11 bases between the germline ends. CDR3 DNA sequence: TGCAGTGCTAGGAGGGGCACGGATCAGCCCCAGCATTTT. Its protein is CSARRGTDQPQHF.

This clonotype was counted only a few times. The rearrangement joins TRBV27 to TRBJ2-4, with 9 bases fitting TRBD1. The CDR3 is 15 amino acids. The germline gives CDR1 MNHEY, CDR2 SMNVEV (reference sequence). J lost 4 bases, V lost 4 bases, and 5 bases had no gene match. The CDR3 sequence: CASSSPGQGKNIQYF. In DNA, the CDR3 is TGTGCCAGCAGTTCCCCCGGACAGGGGAAAAACATTCAGTACTTC.

A few counts support this clonotype. This chain connects TRBV28 to TRBJ2-4; D is ambiguous. There are 15 residues in the CDR3. Germline assignment: CDR1 MDHEN and CDR2 SYDVKM. Trimming took 5 bases from V and 0 from J, leaving 11 bases between them. The CDR3, as DNA: TGTGCCAGCAGTCCCGCCGAACTAGCCAAAAACATTCAGTACTTC. Translated: CASSPAELAKNIQYF.

This clonotype was counted between two and nine times. V and J are TRBV6-5 and TRBJ2-1; TRBD2 matches at 11 bases. Per germline, CDR1 MNHEY and CDR2 SVGAGI. The V and J ends lost 0 bases and 5 bases, in that order; junction bases with no gene match: 9. This CDR3 comprises 18 residues. CDR3 sequence reads: CASSYSGFRLAGHNEQFF. In DNA, the CDR3 is TGTGCCAGCAGTTACTCTGGTTTTCGACTAGCGGGGCACAATGAGCAGTTCTTC.